This T cell receptor beta chain was identified during a study of regulatory T cells in long-lasting Graves disease. About the research overall: Over 5 years of antithyroid drugs plus positive TSH receptor antibodies defined persistent Graves' disease.

This clonotype appeared once. Antigen: not known. Time point noted: persistent/refractory GD, antithyroid drugs over 5 years with positive TRAb. PBMC RNA served as the TCR library source. EDTA tubes collected nine milliliters of peripheral blood. Assembly of TCR beta libraries relied on iRepertoire HTBI primers together with Arm-PCR of CDR3 regions. Using its own MiXCR run on the multiplex PCR reads, TCRdb lists one record per CDR3 protein. The top ten clones hold 56% of a sample with about 310,000 distinct CDR3 sequences, 20% to 25% of them seen once. Findings and caveats of the study: It was possible that the small sample size reduced accuracy.

The length of the CDR3 is 15 residues. Trimming removed 5 bases at V and 2 bases at J, with 16 bases between. Looked up from germline, CDR1 is LNHDA and CDR2 is SQIVND (reference sequence). The sequence derives from a female donor with Graves disease. The gene calls are TRBV19 and TRBJ2-7, with D maybe TRBD1 (5 bases). This sample comprised peripheral blood mononuclear cells (PBMCs), obtained when the disease was refractory, from a patient treated with antithyroid drugs. This chain's CDR3 is CASSSRTGATYEQYF. As DNA, the CDR3 is TGTGCCAGTAGTTCTCGCACTGGGGCGACCTACGAGCAGTACTTC.